One and the same sample provided the 10 T cell receptor beta chains below, sequenced in a study of shared clonotypes between healthy human individuals. Terminally differentiated effector memory CD45RA+ cells were left out of the naive CD8 fraction, which was CD45RO-negative and positively selected for CCR7. Method: immunoSEQ multiplex PCR; TCRdb's copy keeps in-frame clones and lacks some. The table has about 2 million clones, approximately 94% seen once. The sequencing sample was made of naive CD8+ T cells sorted from blood. All receptors come from a man aged 18 to 29 in good health.

The chain combines TRBV10-2 with TRBJ2-7; 13 positions match TRBD2. CDR3 length equals 16 residues. The V and J ends lost 3 bases and 4 bases, in that order; junction bases with no gene match: 6. Germline V gives CDR1 WSHSY, CDR2 SAAADI. CDR3 DNA sequence: TGCGCCAGCAGTGACCCGGGACTAGCGGGACCTTACGAGCAGTACTTC. This encodes CASSDPGLAGPYEQYF.

Details on this clone: Other nucleotide sequences in the sample specify the same CDR3. The chain uses TRBV29-1 and TRBJ2-7; perhaps TRBD1 as D (5 bases). Germline CDR1 and CDR2: SQVTM and ANQGSEA. The CDR3 totals 12 residues. V lost 3 bases and J lost 1, with 7 bases in between. The CDR3: CSVEGLSYEQYF. The CDR3 DNA is TGCAGCGTTGAGGGGCTTTCCTACGAGCAGTACTTC.

The chain employs TRBV15 and TRBJ2-7, with D uncertain. The CDR3 has 14 amino acids. The ends were cut back, 4 bases at V and 3 bases at J, with 13 bases in the middle. Per germline, CDR1 LNHNV and CDR2 YYDKDF (reference sequence). The CDR3 region is CATSNDWAVYEQYF. The CDR3, as DNA: TGTGCCACCAGCAACGATTGGGCGGTCTACGAGCAGTACTTC.

The count of this clone is one. V usage is TRBV27 and J usage is TRBJ2-1; the D gene is possibly TRBD2 (5 bases). V was trimmed by 7 bases and J by 0 bases, leaving 10 bases between them. The CDR3 has 14 amino acids. Germline CDR1 MNHEY, CDR2 SMNVEV (reference sequence). In nucleotides, the CDR3 is TGTGCCAGCAACCAAGGGAGCTCCTACAATGAGCAGTTCTTC. It specifies CASNQGSSYNEQFF.

This sequence joins TRBV7-9 and TRBJ2-5; 7 nucleotides align to TRBD2. The J segment lost 1 base and the V segment lost 5 bases, leaving 10 bases of the junction unmatched. The germline CDR1 and CDR2 sequences are SEHNR and FQNEAQ (reference sequence). The CDR3 is made up of 16 amino acids. CDR3 bases: TGTGCCAGCAGCCCATTAGCGGGCGGCTTCCAAGAGACCCAGTACTTC. Translation: CASSPLAGGFQETQYF.

The V call is TRBV9, the J call TRBJ2-1, with 8 positions matching TRBD2. Germline CDR1 SGDLS, CDR2 YYNGEE. The V and J ends lost 3 bases and 8 bases, in that order; junction bases with no gene match: 7. This CDR3 region has 14 residues. For the CDR3, the DNA is TGTGCCAGCAGCGGAGGACTAGCAGGCTATGAGCAGTTCTTC. Encoded protein: CASSGGLAGYEQFF. Full variable domain (remainder filled in from reference TRBV9 and TRBJ2-1): DSGVTQTPKHLITATGQRVTLRCSPRSGDLSVYWYQQSLDQGLQFLIQYYNGEERAKGNILERFSAQQFPDLHSELNLSSLELGDSALYFCASSGGLAGYEQFFGPGTRLTVL.

Only a few counts were recorded for this clone. The V and J genes are TRBV4-1 and TRBJ2-7, with D possibly matching TRBD2 (5 bases). This CDR3 has 16 amino acids. V was clipped by 2 bases and J by 2 bases, with 16 bases between them. Per germline, CDR1 MGHRA and CDR2 YSYEKL. CDR3 residues: CASSQTVEALTYEQYF. Here the CDR3 DNA reads TGCGCCAGCAGCCAAACGGTGGAGGCCCTAACCTACGAGCAGTACTTC.

The chain has TRBV9 and TRBJ1-4; 7 bases align to TRBD1. V trimming: 4 bases; J trimming: 0 bases; junction bases outside the gene matches: 12. This CDR3 is 18 amino acids long. Germline CDR1 and CDR2: SGDLS and YYNGEE. The CDR3 sequence is CASSSSGTDPATNEKLFF. Here the CDR3 DNA reads TGTGCCAGCAGCTCTTCCGGGACAGACCCTGCAACTAATGAAAAACTGTTTTTT.

The rearrangement uses TRBV5-1 and TRBJ2-1, with 8 bases identical to TRBD2. Germline CDR1 and CDR2: SGHRS and YFSETQ. Trimming took 1 base from V and 8 from J; bases not matched to a gene: 8. The CDR3 is 15 amino acids. The CDR3 DNA sequence: TGCGCCAGCAGCTTGTGGGTTAGCGGGGTCGATGAGCAGTTCTTC. It specifies CASSLWVSGVDEQFF. Drawing the rest from reference TRBV5-1 and TRBJ2-1, the complete variable domain is KAGVTQTPRYLIKTRGQQVTLSCSPISGHRSVSWYQQTPGQGLQFLFEYFSETQRNKGNFPGRFSGRQFSNSRSEMNVSTLELGDSALYLCASSLWVSGVDEQFFGPGTRLTVL.

This clone showed up just once. The same CDR3 also results from other DNA sequences found in this sample. The chain recombines TRBV28 with TRBJ2-3, with no clear D. The V gene lost 3 bases and the J gene lost 6 bases, with 4 bases spanning the gap. The CDR3 extends over 11 amino acids. The germline gives CDR1 MDHEN, CDR2 SYDVKM. The CDR3 sequence: CASSFSDTQYF. DNA for the CDR3: TGTGCCAGCAGTTTCTCGGATACGCAGTATTTT.